The 20 T cell receptor beta chains in this list originate from one sample, sequenced in a study of cytomegalovirus exposure and HLA in healthy donors. Vbeta (60) and Jbeta (13) primers were used in the PCR. Sequencing was performed with immunoSEQ multiplex PCR; in TCRdb, only in-frame clones are kept and a portion is missing. Here the sample spans around 250,000 clones, about 90% being singletons. Sequencing was done on a sample of PBMCs. The receptors were sampled from a girl aged 2 to 9 in good health and CMV-seronegative.

This clone was found once. A read error may produce the germline difference seen at one junction end. Here the CDR3 DNA reads TGTTCCAGCAGCTTAGCGTTAGGAGGGAGAGGCTCCTACGAGCAGTACTTC. This gives the protein CSSSLALGGRGSYEQYF. The rearrangement links TRBV7-9 to TRBJ2-7; a possible D gene is TRBD2 (6 bases). Germline loops: CDR1 SEHNR, CDR2 FQNEAQ (reference sequence). The length of the CDR3 is 17 residues.

This chain joins TRBV14 and TRBJ1-1; 8 nucleotides align to TRBD1. The CDR3 runs to 14 residues. Germline lookup yields CDR1 SGHDN and CDR2 FVKESK. V was clipped by 3 bases and J by 6 bases; unmatched bases: 6. The CDR3 loop is CASSHRGHSAEAFF. CDR3 DNA sequence: TGTGCCAGCAGCCACAGGGGGCATTCGGCTGAAGCTTTCTTT. Complete variable domain (other parts from reference TRBV14 and TRBJ1-1): EAGVTQFPSHSVIEKGQTVTLRCDPISGHDNLYWYRRVMGKEIKFLLHFVKESKQDESGMPNNRFLAERTGGTYSTLKVQPAELEDSGVYFCASSHRGHSAEAFFGQGTRLTVV.

The chain combines TRBV5-4 with TRBJ2-7, with D possibly being TRBD2 (5 bases). This CDR3 spans 14 amino acids. Germline lookup yields CDR1 SGHNT and CDR2 YYREEE (reference sequence). The V end was cut by 1 base, the J end by 0 bases, with 8 bases between. CDR3 DNA sequence: TGTGCCAGCAGCTTGTACGGGATCTCCTACGAGCAGTACTTC. Translation gives CASSLYGISYEQYF.

The gene calls are TRBV4-1 and TRBJ1-1; 7 nucleotides agree with TRBD1. The CDR3 runs 14 residues. Trimming cost V 4 bases and J 2 bases; bases outside gene matches: 4. Germline values: CDR1 MGHRA, CDR2 YSYEKL. The CDR3 DNA is TGCGCCAGCAGCCTTGGGACAGCTAACACTGAAGCTTTCTTT. This codes for CASSLGTANTEAFF.

The chain employs TRBV7-3 and TRBJ2-5, with D maybe TRBD2 (6 bases). Per germline, CDR1 SGHTA and CDR2 FQGTGA. The CDR3 contains 14 residues. Trimming pared 2 bases from V and 5 bases from J, leaving 12 bases between. CDR3 loop: CASSLGSGVETQYF. In nucleotides, the CDR3 is TGTGCCAGCAGCTTAGGTTCGGGGGTGGAGACCCAGTACTTC.

A single count supports this clone. The chain joins TRBV5-1 to TRBJ1-1; the D is unclear. Germline values: CDR1 SGHRS, CDR2 YFSETQ. The V end lost 0 bases, the J end lost 0 bases, and 6 bases lay between the germline ends. CDR3 length equals 14 residues. The CDR3 coding sequence is TGCGCCAGCAGCTTGGTATCGGTGAACACTGAAGCTTTCTTT. The encoded protein is CASSLVSVNTEAFF.

The chain recombines TRBV5-1 with TRBJ1-1, with 11 bases fitting TRBD1. The CDR3 covers 15 residues. CDR1 is SGHRS, CDR2 YFSETQ, per germline. V shed 4 bases, J shed 5 bases, and the junction held 7 bases outside the gene matches. The CDR3 sequence: CASSEGQGVQTEAFF. CDR3 nucleotide sequence: TGCGCCAGCAGCGAGGGACAGGGGGTACAGACTGAAGCTTTCTTT.

The CDR3 is CASSVDTGIQETQYF. DNA of the CDR3: TGTGCCAGCAGCGTAGATACAGGCATCCAAGAGACCCAGTACTTC. The V and J genes are TRBV9 and TRBJ2-5, with D tentatively TRBD1 (5 bases). V shed 0 bases and J shed 1 base, with 10 bases lying between them. The CDR3 is made up of 15 amino acids. Germline loops: CDR1 SGDLS, CDR2 YYNGEE.

V and J are TRBV5-1 and TRBJ2-7; D may be TRBD2 (5 bases). The V end lost 4 bases, the J end lost 4 bases, and 9 bases lay between the germline ends. CDR1 and CDR2 from the germline V gene are SGHRS and YFSETQ. CDR3 size: 12 residues. This chain's CDR3 is CASSPEGYEQYF. DNA for the CDR3: TGCGCCAGCAGCCCTGAGGGATACGAGCAGTACTTC.

CDR3 in amino acids: CASTHPAGEPGDTQYF. CDR3 sequence (DNA): TGTGCCAGCACCCATCCGGCGGGGGAACCCGGAGATACGCAGTATTTT. V gene TRBV7-9 combines with J gene TRBJ2-3; 7 bases are a match to TRBD2. This CDR3 is built from 16 residues. The germline CDR1 and CDR2 sequences are SEHNR and FQNEAQ (reference sequence). Trimming removed 7 bases from V and 5 bases from J; junction bases left unmatched: 15.

The V and J genes are TRBV6-5 and TRBJ1-1, with TRBD1 as a possible D gene (5 bases). This CDR3 is 13 amino acids long. The V gene's germline CDR1 is MNHEY and CDR2 SVGAGI. V was pared by 7 bases and J by 5 bases, with 14 bases between. DNA of the CDR3: TGTGCCAGCACCATCCCAGGGTTAACTGAAGCTTTCTTT. It codes for CASTIPGLTEAFF.

The chain links TRBV5-1 to TRBJ2-7; weak D call: TRBD2 (7 bases). Trimming pared 2 bases from V and 4 bases from J, leaving 16 bases between. Germline lookup yields CDR1 SGHRS and CDR2 YFSETQ. This CDR3 has 15 amino acids. CDR3 DNA: TGCGCCAGCAGCTTTGGGGGGGGGCCCGTGTACGAGCAGTACTTC. This gives the protein CASSFGGGPVYEQYF.

The rearrangement joins TRBV10-3 to TRBJ1-1; D is ambiguous. The CDR3 sequence is 13 residues long. The germline V gene has CDR1 ENHRY and CDR2 SYGVKD. V dropped 8 bases and J dropped 0 bases, with 10 bases sitting between them. The CDR3 region has the DNA TGTGCCATCGCGAAGCGGATGAACACTGAAGCTTTCTTT. It yields the protein CAIAKRMNTEAFF.

The rearrangement uses TRBV20-1 and TRBJ1-1; the D is unclear. This CDR3 region has 11 residues. Trimming left V 3 bases short and J 4 bases short, with 6 bases between. Germline assignment: CDR1 DFQATT and CDR2 SNEGSKA (reference sequence). As DNA, the CDR3 is TGCAGTGCTAGCCAGGCCACTGAAGCTTTCTTT. It encodes CSASQATEAFF.

This chain connects TRBV27 to TRBJ1-3; D is uncertain. The CDR3 spans 16 residues. Germline V gene lookup returns CDR1 MNHEY and CDR2 SMNVEV (reference sequence). V was clipped by 7 bases and J by 3 bases, with 19 bases between them. CDR3 sequence: CASTSEPGIGGNTIYF. The CDR3 region has the DNA TGTGCCAGCACTTCCGAGCCGGGAATTGGTGGAAACACCATATATTTT.

Only one count was recorded for this clone. The J gene is TRBJ2-1, the V gene TRBV18, with TRBD1 matching over 10 bases. V lost 3 bases, J lost 4 bases, and 3 bases stayed unmatched. The CDR3 loop spans 15 amino acids. Germline lookup yields CDR1 KGHSH and CDR2 LQKENI. CDR3: CASSPGQGLYNEQFF. CDR3 coding DNA: TGTGCCAGCTCACCGGGACAGGGGTTATACAATGAGCAGTTCTTC.

The chain combines TRBV7-9 with TRBJ2-1, with 7 nucleotides matching TRBD1. The CDR3 consists of 16 residues. Germline trimming cut 5 bases from V and 2 bases from J; bases unmatched to any gene: 9. Germline CDR1 and CDR2: SEHNR and FQNEAQ (reference sequence). The CDR3 DNA reads TGTGCCAGCAGCACCCAAGGGGGCTCAACCTACAATGAGCAGTTCTTC. It encodes CASSTQGGSTYNEQFF.

The rearrangement joins TRBV10-3 to TRBJ2-3, with a possible D match to TRBD2 (6 bases). The CDR3 consists of 16 residues. Germline V gene data show CDR1 as ENHRY and CDR2 as SYGVKD. Trimming took 2 bases from V and 0 from J, leaving 12 bases between them. As DNA, the CDR3 is TGTGCCATCAGTGAGCTCGGGACTTCTAGCACAGATACGCAGTATTTT. Translation: CAISELGTSSTDTQYF.

This rearrangement joins TRBV11-2 to TRBJ2-2; 9 bases are a match to TRBD1. The CDR3 is 15 residues long. The trim removed 2 bases at V and 7 bases at J, leaving 5 bases unmatched. The germline gives CDR1 SGHAT, CDR2 FQNNGV. The CDR3 sequence is CASSLRDRDGGELFF. In DNA, the CDR3 is TGTGCCAGCAGCTTACGGGACAGGGACGGCGGGGAGCTGTTTTTT.

This chain links TRBV6-1 with TRBJ2-3, with TRBD1 as a possible D gene (6 bases). The CDR3 spans 13 residues. Germline V gene sequence: CDR1 MNHNS, CDR2 SASEGT. V was pared by 8 bases and J by 1 base, with 10 bases between. The CDR3 sequence: CASSRQGTDTQYF. The CDR3 coding sequence is TGTGCCAGCTCTAGACAGGGCACAGATACGCAGTATTTT.